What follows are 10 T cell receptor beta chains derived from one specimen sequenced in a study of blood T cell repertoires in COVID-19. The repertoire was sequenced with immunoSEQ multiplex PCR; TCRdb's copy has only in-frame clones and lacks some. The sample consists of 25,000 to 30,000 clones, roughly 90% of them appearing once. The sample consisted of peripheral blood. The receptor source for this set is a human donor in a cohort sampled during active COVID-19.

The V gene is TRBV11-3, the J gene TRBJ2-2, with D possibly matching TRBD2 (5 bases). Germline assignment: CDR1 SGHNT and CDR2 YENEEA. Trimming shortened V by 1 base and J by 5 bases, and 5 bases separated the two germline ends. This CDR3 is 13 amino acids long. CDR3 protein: CASSLGLTGELFF. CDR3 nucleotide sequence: TGTGCCAGCAGCTTAGGACTAACCGGGGAGCTGTTTTTT.

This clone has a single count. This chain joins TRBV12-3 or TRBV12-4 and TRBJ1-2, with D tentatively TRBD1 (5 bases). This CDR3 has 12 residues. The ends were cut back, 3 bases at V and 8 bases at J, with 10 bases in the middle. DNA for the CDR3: TGTGCCAGCAGTTTTTCGGGGGAGGGCTACACCTTC. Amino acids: CASSFSGEGYTF.

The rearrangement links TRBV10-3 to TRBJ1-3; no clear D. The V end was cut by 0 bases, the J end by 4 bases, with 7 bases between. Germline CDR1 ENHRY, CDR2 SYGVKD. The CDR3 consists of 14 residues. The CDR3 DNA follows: TGTGCCATCAGTGAGTCTAACACAGGAAACACCATATATTTT. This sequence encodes CAISESNTGNTIYF.

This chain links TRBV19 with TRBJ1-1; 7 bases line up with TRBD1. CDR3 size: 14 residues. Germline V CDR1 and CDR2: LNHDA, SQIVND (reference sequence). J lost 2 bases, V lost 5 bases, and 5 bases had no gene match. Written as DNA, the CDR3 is TGTGCCAGTAGTGTCGGACAGGCTAACACTGAAGCTTTCTTT. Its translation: CASSVGQANTEAFF.

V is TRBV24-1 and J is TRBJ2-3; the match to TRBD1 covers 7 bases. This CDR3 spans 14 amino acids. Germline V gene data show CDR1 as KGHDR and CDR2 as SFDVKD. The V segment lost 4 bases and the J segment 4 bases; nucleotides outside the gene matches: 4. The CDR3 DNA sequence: TGTGCCACCAGTGACACGACAGGGCCAGATACGCAGTATTTT. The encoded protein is CATSDTTGPDTQYF.

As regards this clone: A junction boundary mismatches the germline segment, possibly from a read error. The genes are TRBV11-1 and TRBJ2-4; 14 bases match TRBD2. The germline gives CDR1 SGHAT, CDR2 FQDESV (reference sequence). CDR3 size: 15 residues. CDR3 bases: TGTGCCAGCAGTCCAACCCGGACTAGCGGGGGGCCATCAAACTTC. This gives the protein CASSPTRTSGGPSNF.

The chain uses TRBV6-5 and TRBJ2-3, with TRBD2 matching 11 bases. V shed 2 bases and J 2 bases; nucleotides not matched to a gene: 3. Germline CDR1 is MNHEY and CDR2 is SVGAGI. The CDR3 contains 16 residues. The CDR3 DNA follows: TGTGCCAGCAGTTACCCTAGCGGGGGGACCACAGATACGCAGTATTTT. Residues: CASSYPSGGTTDTQYF.

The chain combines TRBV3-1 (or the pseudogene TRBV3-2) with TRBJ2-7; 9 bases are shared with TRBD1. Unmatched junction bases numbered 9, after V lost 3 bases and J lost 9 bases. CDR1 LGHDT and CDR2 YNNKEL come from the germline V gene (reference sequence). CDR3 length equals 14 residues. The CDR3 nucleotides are TGTGCCAGCAGCCAGGGACAGGGCTCCCGGGGGCAGTACTTC. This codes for CASSQGQGSRGQYF.

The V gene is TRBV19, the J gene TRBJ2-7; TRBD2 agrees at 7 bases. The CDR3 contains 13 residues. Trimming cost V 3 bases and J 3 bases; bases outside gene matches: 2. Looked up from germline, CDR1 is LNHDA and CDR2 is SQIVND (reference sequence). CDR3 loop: CASSMGGGYEQYF. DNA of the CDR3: TGTGCCAGTAGTATGGGGGGGGGCTACGAGCAGTACTTC.

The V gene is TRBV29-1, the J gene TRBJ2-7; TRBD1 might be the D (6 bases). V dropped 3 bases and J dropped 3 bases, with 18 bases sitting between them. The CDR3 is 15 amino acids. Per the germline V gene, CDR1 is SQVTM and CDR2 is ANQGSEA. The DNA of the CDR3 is TGCAGCGTTGAGGGTGGAACAGGGAGTGGCTACGAGCAGTACTTC. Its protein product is CSVEGGTGSGYEQYF.